Sequencing of this TCR beta chain was carried out in a study of vaccination and CD4 T cells after COVID-19. On the study more broadly: Every culture used as a control got a CEFX pool, an HIV-1 Nef pool, or no peptide.

Notes on this clonotype: Its antigen is undetermined.

The CDR3 has 13 residues. CDR1 and CDR2 (germline): SGHTA, FQGTGA. V dropped 1 base and J dropped 5 bases, with 7 bases sitting between them. Study observations and caveats: From a median of roughly 21 to 38, SARS-CoV-2-reactive clonotypes increased, though not significantly.

Stated treatment: approximately 11-day PBMC culture with coronavirus spike peptide pools or control peptides (ViraFEST assay). Researchers used the Oncomine TCR Beta short-read assay to sequence DNA from cultured CD4+ T cells. Using the QIAamp micro DNA kit, genomic DNA was extracted from the CD4+ T cells that had been cultured. From the PCR reads, TCRdb called clonotypes with MiXCR, one entry per CDR3 protein. The sample consists of 25,000 or so distinct CDR3 sequences, 43% of them appearing once. The chain has TRBV7-3 and TRBJ2-3, with D unresolved. The sequence derives from a human donor who had recovered from COVID-19. Sample: CD4+ T cells from blood, cultured in vitro. Here the CDR3 reads CASSLIVGDTQYF. As DNA, the CDR3 is TGTGCCAGCAGCTTAATAGTAGGAGATACGCAGTATTTT.